This T cell receptor beta chain is from a study of cytomegalovirus exposure and HLA in healthy donors. To note about this clone: Its specificity is unknown.

CDR1 and CDR2 (germline): SGHRS, YFSETQ. The CDR3 loop spans 14 amino acids. PCR amplification relied on 60 Vbeta primers (plus 13 Jbeta primers). In the original processing: Per a later analysis, the number of unique TCR beta chains was approximately 73 million, of which 9 million to 14 million were shared. The repertoire was sequenced with immunoSEQ multiplex PCR; TCRdb's copy has only in-frame clones and lacks some. That table furnishes V, J and clone size, whereas the DNA furnished D and trimming. The data show 150,000 to 200,000 clones, approximately 80% seen once. Broader study findings: About 87% or about 30% of the time was how often most TCR beta V segments were productive, according to an earlier analysis. It was taken for granted in presence/absence analyses that sequencing depth across donors was roughly uniform. A later analysis revealed that TCR association rates differed between HLA loci, peaking at DRB1 and bottoming out at HLA-C.

The chain combines TRBV5-1 with TRBJ2-5; 8 positions match TRBD1. Judging by the DNA end, TRBJ2-7 fits better; the J call may be wrong. The specimen was PBMCs. The sequence derives from a middle-aged woman in good health and CMV-seropositive. The CDR3 DNA reads TGCGCCAGCAGCTCCTTGGACAGGGACCACGAGCAGTACTTC. Translating gives CASSSLDRDHEQYF.